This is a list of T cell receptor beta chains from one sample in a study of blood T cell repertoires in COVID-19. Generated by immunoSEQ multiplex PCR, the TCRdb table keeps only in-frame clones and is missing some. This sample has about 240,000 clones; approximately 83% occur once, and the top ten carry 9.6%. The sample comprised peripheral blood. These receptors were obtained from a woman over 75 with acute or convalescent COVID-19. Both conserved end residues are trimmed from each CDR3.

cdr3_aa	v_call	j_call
ASSRGIQGTTNTEAF	TRBV18	TRBJ1-1
ASSPWWTGDDYGYT	TRBV18	TRBJ1-2
ASSQGQYYGYT	TRBV3-1/TRBV3-2	TRBJ1-2
ASSLQGGRTEAF	TRBV5-1	TRBJ1-1
ASSPWTSSYNEQF	TRBV19	TRBJ2-1
ASSEPALPEQY	TRBV6-1	TRBJ2-7
ASTDPRREKLF	TRBV2	TRBJ1-4
ASLMEPSAGELF	TRBV5-1	TRBJ2-2
ASSRTGAEGYT	TRBV6-5	TRBJ1-2
ASSLSGGILMNEQF	TRBV28	TRBJ2-1
ASSLSGGTGSSTEAF	TRBV7-3	TRBJ1-1
ASSLLVGDYGYT	TRBV5-1	TRBJ1-2
AWRPAGQGVEKLF	TRBV30	TRBJ1-4
ASRRDRDTEAF	TRBV2	TRBJ1-1
ASSLEGSNTEAF	TRBV5-4	TRBJ1-1
ASPYRGLETQY	TRBV5-8	TRBJ2-5
ASSVAVGGDTDTQY	TRBV9	TRBJ2-3
ASSTLNRDPEQY	TRBV19	TRBJ2-7
ASTLAGEDWQY	TRBV3-1/TRBV3-2	TRBJ2-3